The present TCR beta chain was sequenced within a study of T cell repertoires in cytomegalovirus infection. Study as a whole: The authors relied on CMV epitopes, both recently identified HLA-C-restricted and well-studied HLA-B-restricted. An indication of both CMV infection and matching HLA type came from public TCR beta signatures. The study, taken as a whole, reports: Dominating the ex vivo response were TCR beta clonotypes that were CMV-specific and HLA-C-restricted. Of the TCR beta families, the public ones yielded a cumulative frequency that identified carriers of CMV plus the relevant HLA.

MiXCR was run by TCRdb on the reads, yielding one entry per CDR3 protein. The sample holds about 70,000 distinct CDR3 sequences; roughly 20% are singletons and the top ten take about 66%. With regard to this clonotype: As yet, its antigen is unknown.

Germline CDR1 is SGHTA and CDR2 is FQGNSA. The CDR3 has 16 amino acids. The trim removed 5 bases at V and 5 bases at J, leaving 8 bases unmatched. The receptor was derived from a human donor in good health (CMV status not recorded). Some clones in this sample may be carry-over from other donors' samples. V is TRBV7-2 and J is TRBJ2-7; 14 bases line up with TRBD2. Sequenced material: CD8+ T cells from cultured PBMCs, taken from culture after CMV antigen stimulation. CDR3 protein: CASSLNRLAGGHEQYF. As DNA, the CDR3 is TGTGCCAGCAGCCTCAATAGACTAGCGGGGGGGCACGAGCAGTACTTC.